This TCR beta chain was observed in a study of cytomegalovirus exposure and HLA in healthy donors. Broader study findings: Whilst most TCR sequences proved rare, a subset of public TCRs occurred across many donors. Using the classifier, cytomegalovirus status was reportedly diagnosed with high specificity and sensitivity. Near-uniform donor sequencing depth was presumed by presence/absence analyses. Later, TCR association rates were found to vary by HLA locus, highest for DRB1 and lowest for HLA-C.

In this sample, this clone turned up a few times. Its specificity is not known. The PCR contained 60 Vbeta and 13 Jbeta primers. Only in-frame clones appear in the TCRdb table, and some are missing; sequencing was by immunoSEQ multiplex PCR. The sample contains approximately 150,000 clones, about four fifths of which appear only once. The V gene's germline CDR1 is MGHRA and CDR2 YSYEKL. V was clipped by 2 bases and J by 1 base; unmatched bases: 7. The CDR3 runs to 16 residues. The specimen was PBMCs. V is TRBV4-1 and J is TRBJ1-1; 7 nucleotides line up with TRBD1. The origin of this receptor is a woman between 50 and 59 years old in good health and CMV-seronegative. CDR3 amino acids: CASSQPSRQGNTEAFF. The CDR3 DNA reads TGCGCCAGCAGCCAACCTTCCCGACAGGGGAACACTGAAGCTTTCTTT.